This T cell receptor (beta chain) came from a study of T cells in Graves' hyperthyroidism and ophthalmopathy. This clonotype was observed at least ten times. Trimming stripped 2 bases from V and 2 bases from J, with 7 bases between. The length of the CDR3 is 15 residues. Germline assignment: CDR1 MNHEY and CDR2 SVGAGI. Amplification of TCR beta CDR3 regions used RNA as the template. The HTBI primer set drove a first-round RT-PCR of the TCR CDR3. TCRdb reprocessed the multiplex PCR reads via MiXCR and lists one record per CDR3 protein. The table has around 350,000 distinct CDR3 sequences, about a fifth seen once.

The sequence was obtained from a woman aged 18-29 years with Graves' hyperthyroidism. This chain uses TRBV6-5 with TRBJ2-6; possible D gene TRBD2, 5 bases. The sample was blood. The CDR3 DNA follows: TGTGCCAGCAGTTACCCCGGGGCTGGGGCCAACGTCCTGACTTTC. This sequence encodes CASSYPGAGANVLTF.